This entry lists 27 T cell receptor beta chains sequenced from one sample in a study of blood T cell repertoires in COVID-19. Sequencing used immunoSEQ multiplex PCR; TCRdb keeps in-frame clones, though not all of them. The top ten hold less than 10% of the sample, which has 140,000 or so clones, about 83% seen once. The material sequenced was peripheral blood. These receptor sequences come from a woman between 45 and 60 years old with active or convalescent COVID-19.

This chain links TRBV29-1 with TRBJ2-1; D is undetermined. The CDR3 consists of 13 residues. V was shortened by 4 bases and J by 0 bases, with 7 bases between the two germline ends. The germline gives CDR1 SQVTM, CDR2 ANQGSEA. The DNA for the CDR3 is TGCAGCGTTGCCGTGTTCTCCTACAATGAGCAGTTCTTC. It translates to CSVAVFSYNEQFF.

This chain uses TRBV24-1 with TRBJ2-5; 8 nucleotides match TRBD2. This CDR3 contains 14 residues. The germline CDR1 and CDR2 sequences are KGHDR and SFDVKD. The trim removed 5 bases at V and 5 bases at J, leaving 6 bases unmatched. CDR3 in amino acids: CATSGKREPETQYF. In nucleotides, the CDR3 is TGTGCCACCAGTGGGAAGCGGGAGCCTGAGACCCAGTACTTC.

This clone was seen a handful of times. The CDR3 here is CALTGYGEQYF. As DNA, the CDR3 is TGTGCCTTGACAGGGTATGGCGAGCAGTACTTC. The chain combines TRBV30 with TRBJ2-7, with 7 nucleotides matching TRBD1. V lost 7 bases and J lost 6; bases outside the gene matches: 6. Looked up from germline, CDR1 is GTSNPN and CDR2 is SVGIG (reference sequence). The CDR3 consists of 11 residues.

This clone has just a few counts. This chain joins TRBV27 and TRBJ2-1, with 7 bases identical to TRBD2. CDR1 MNHEY and CDR2 SMNVEV come from the germline V gene (reference sequence). This CDR3 has 19 residues. The J segment lost 0 bases and the V segment lost 5 bases, leaving 16 bases of the junction unmatched. Here the CDR3 DNA reads TGTGCCAGCAGTCCAACCTCGCTGACTAGCTACAGCTCCTACAATGAGCAGTTCTTC. Translation gives CASSPTSLTSYSSYNEQFF.

This chain joins TRBV19 and TRBJ1-2; perhaps TRBD1 as D (6 bases). CDR1 and CDR2 (germline): LNHDA, SQIVND (reference sequence). This CDR3 region has 16 residues. V gave up 4 bases and J gave up 3 bases, with 18 bases separating them. CDR3 amino acids: CASSTLWVGGYYGYTF. CDR3 in DNA: TGTGCCAGTAGTACCCTTTGGGTAGGGGGTTACTATGGCTACACCTTC.

There are a few counts of this clone. V and J are TRBV28 and TRBJ1-4, with 9 positions matching TRBD1. The CDR3 is 14 residues long. Germline assignment: CDR1 MDHEN and CDR2 SYDVKM. V was pared by 6 bases and J by 8 bases, with 7 bases of the junction left unmatched. The CDR3 region is CASSPGQGREKLFF. CDR3 nucleotides: TGTGCCAGCAGCCCGGGACAGGGTAGGGAAAAACTGTTTTTT.

V usage is TRBV5-1 and J usage is TRBJ1-4; 8 bases are shared with TRBD1. J gave up 5 bases and V 4 bases, and 4 bases lay outside the gene matches. In germline, CDR1 is SGHRS, CDR2 YFSETQ. This CDR3 spans 14 amino acids. Written as DNA, the CDR3 is TGCGCCAGCAGCCCCTGGACAGGGAATGAAAAACTGTTTTTT. Its translation: CASSPWTGNEKLFF. The entire variable domain, with the rest obtained from reference TRBV5-1 and TRBJ1-4, is as follows: KAGVTQTPRYLIKTRGQQVTLSCSPISGHRSVSWYQQTPGQGLQFLFEYFSETQRNKGNFPGRFSGRQFSNSRSEMNVSTLELGDSALYLCASSPWTGNEKLFFGSGTQLSVL.

The J gene is TRBJ1-4, the V gene TRBV6-2 or TRBV6-3, with 7 bases fitting TRBD1. Germline CDR1 reads MNHEY; CDR2 reads SVGEGT. J was trimmed by 5 bases and V by 5 bases; bases with no gene match: 5. CDR3 size: 14 residues. The CDR3 DNA is TGTGCCAGCAGTGGGGACAGCCGAAATGAAAAACTGTTTTTT. It yields the protein CASSGDSRNEKLFF.

This chain connects TRBV10-3 to TRBJ2-7; 7 bases are shared with TRBD1. V was pared by 4 bases and J by 10 bases, with 10 bases of the junction left unmatched. The CDR3 has 13 residues. Germline CDR1 and CDR2: ENHRY and SYGVKD. This CDR3 reads CAISGTGNNIQYF. The CDR3 DNA is TGTGCCATCAGTGGGACAGGAAATAATATCCAGTACTTC.

The J gene is TRBJ2-7, the V gene TRBV7-9, with 10 bases aligning to TRBD1. The junction had 5 bases not matched to a gene; V was cut back by 3 bases and J by 3 bases. Germline V lookup: CDR1 SEHNR, CDR2 FQNEAQ (reference sequence). The CDR3 consists of 15 residues. CDR3 DNA: TGTGCCAGCAGCTTGCCGGGACAGGGGATCTACGAGCAGTACTTC. Its protein product is CASSLPGQGIYEQYF.

On this clone itself: A read error may account for a junction end that differs from germline. This chain uses TRBV9 with TRBJ2-3; D possibly corresponds to TRBD1 (5 bases). The CDR3 extends over 14 amino acids. Germline values: CDR1 SGDLS, CDR2 YYNGEE. In DNA, the CDR3 is TGTGCCAGCAGCGTATATTGGGGCACGGATACGCAGTATTTT. It specifies CASSVYWGTDTQYF.

V usage is TRBV5-1 and J usage is TRBJ1-1; D gene ambiguous. This CDR3 has 13 residues. Trimming removed 2 bases from V and 10 bases from J, with 15 bases in between. The germline gives CDR1 SGHRS, CDR2 YFSETQ. In DNA, the CDR3 is TGCGCCAGCAGCTTAGCCGGGTCGATGGGAGCTTTCTTT. Translated: CASSLAGSMGAFF.

Note on this clone: The sample has other DNA sequences that encode this CDR3 too. This chain joins TRBV7-2 and TRBJ1-5; 9 nucleotides agree with TRBD1. V gave up 5 bases and J gave up 4 bases; unmatched junction bases: 6. CDR1 is SGHTA, CDR2 FQGNSA, per germline. CDR3 size: 15 residues. This CDR3 is CASSPTGTGNQPQHF. The CDR3 DNA sequence: TGTGCCAGCAGCCCCACCGGGACAGGGAATCAGCCCCAGCATTTT.

This clone was observed a single time. This chain joins TRBV2 and TRBJ1-3, with 12 bases identical to TRBD1. The germline CDR1 and CDR2 sequences are SNHLY and FYNNEI. With V trimmed by 4 bases and J by 2 bases, 6 bases remained unmatched. The CDR3 has 17 amino acids. CDR3 bases: TGTGCCAGCAGTGCGCGGGACAGGGGGCATGCTGGAAACACCATATATTTT. It specifies CASSARDRGHAGNTIYF.

The chain has TRBV11-3 and TRBJ1-1; tentative D call: TRBD1 (6 bases). CDR3 length equals 15 residues. CDR1 and CDR2 (germline): SGHNT, YENEEA. Trimming cost V 0 bases and J 1 base, with 9 bases left between them. This CDR3 reads CASSLDGQKNTEAFF. CDR3 in DNA: TGTGCCAGCAGCTTAGATGGACAGAAGAACACTGAAGCTTTCTTT.

V gene TRBV5-6 combines with J gene TRBJ1-5, with 7 bases identical to TRBD1. The germline CDR1 and CDR2 sequences are SGHDT and YYEEEE. The CDR3 has 18 amino acids. J was trimmed by 1 base and V by 4 bases; bases with no gene match: 14. The CDR3 nucleotides read TGTGCCAGCAGCCCCGGGACAGCGATTCTCGAAAGCAATCAGCCCCAGCATTTT. This sequence encodes CASSPGTAILESNQPQHF.

This chain connects TRBV7-9 to TRBJ1-1; D remains unclear. The CDR3 runs to 12 residues. Germline CDR1 reads SEHNR; CDR2 reads FQNEAQ (reference sequence). Trimming shortened V by 4 bases and J by 0 bases, and 3 bases separated the two germline ends. CDR3 protein: CASSYMNTEAFF. The CDR3 region has the DNA TGTGCCAGCAGCTACATGAACACTGAAGCTTTCTTT.

This clone was seen a handful of times. The chain couples TRBV19 to TRBJ1-6; 7 bases are shared with TRBD1. CDR1 and CDR2 (germline): LNHDA, SQIVND (reference sequence). The length of the CDR3 is 13 residues. V gave up 5 bases and J gave up 7 bases; unmatched junction bases: 2. The CDR3 loop is CASSPDRNSPLHF. The CDR3 DNA sequence: TGTGCCAGTAGTCCGGACAGGAATTCACCCCTCCACTTT.

V usage is TRBV5-1 and J usage is TRBJ2-1; 7 bases are a match to TRBD2. There are 14 residues in the CDR3. V dropped 3 bases and J dropped 5; count of bases not matched to a gene: 5. CDR1 SGHRS and CDR2 YFSETQ come from the germline V gene. Written as DNA, the CDR3 is TGCGCCAGCAGCTGGACTAGTCGTAACAATGAGCAGTTCTTC. Translated: CASSWTSRNNEQFF. Based on the CDR3 plus reference TRBV5-1 and TRBJ2-1, the full variable domain is KAGVTQTPRYLIKTRGQQVTLSCSPISGHRSVSWYQQTPGQGLQFLFEYFSETQRNKGNFPGRFSGRQFSNSRSEMNVSTLELGDSALYLCASSWTSRNNEQFFGPGTRLTVL.

The V and J genes are TRBV10-3 and TRBJ1-5; D is unclear. Germline V gene data show CDR1 as ENHRY and CDR2 as SYGVKD. CDR3 size: 13 residues. V was shortened by 1 base and J by 4 bases, with 5 bases between the two germline ends. In DNA, the CDR3 is TGTGCCATCAGTGAGTTGGAGAATCAGCCCCAGCATTTT. Residues: CAISELENQPQHF.

The chain recombines TRBV11-3 with TRBJ1-4; 8 positions match TRBD1. J lost 8 bases, V lost 1 base, and 9 bases had no gene match. CDR3 size: 16 residues. Germline lookup yields CDR1 SGHNT and CDR2 YENEEA. The CDR3 is CASSLARTGCGEKLFF. The CDR3 nucleotides are TGTGCCAGCAGCTTAGCCCGGACAGGGTGTGGCGAAAAACTGTTTTTT.

This clone was found once. J is TRBJ2-6 and V is TRBV6-1; TRBD1 is a possible D gene (6 bases). There are 18 residues in the CDR3. The germline CDR1 and CDR2 sequences are MNHNS and SASEGT. With 6 bases removed from V and 0 bases from J, the gap between germline ends came to 18 bases. CDR3 nucleotides: TGTGCCAGCAGCGAACGGGACATAGTGTTCTCTGGGGCCAACGTCCTGACTTTC. This translates into CASSERDIVFSGANVLTF.

The chain combines TRBV28 with TRBJ2-2, with 9 positions matching TRBD1. This CDR3 is 15 amino acids long. From germline, CDR1 is MDHEN and CDR2 SYDVKM. V dropped 6 bases and J dropped 6; count of bases not matched to a gene: 8. CDR3 sequence reads: CASSRDRAGSGELFF. DNA of the CDR3: TGTGCCAGCAGCCGGGACAGGGCTGGGTCCGGGGAGCTGTTTTTT.

V gene TRBV14 combines with J gene TRBJ1-1; 12 bases agree with TRBD1. From germline, CDR1 is SGHDN and CDR2 FVKESK. Trimming at V came to 1 base and at J to 5 bases, leaving 11 bases not matched to a gene. CDR3 length: 18 amino acids. This CDR3 is CASSQGGRDRGLRTEAFF. In DNA form, the CDR3 reads TGTGCCAGCAGCCAAGGTGGCCGGGACAGGGGGCTCAGAACTGAAGCTTTCTTT.

The gene calls are TRBV19 and TRBJ2-2, with D maybe TRBD2 (7 bases). V lost 8 bases and J 4 bases, leaving 14 bases between the germline ends. This CDR3 has 14 amino acids. Germline CDR1 reads LNHDA; CDR2 reads SQIVND (reference sequence). In DNA form, the CDR3 reads TGTGCCAGTGAGCCGGGGGGCTTCACCGGGGAGCTGTTTTTT. As protein: CASEPGGFTGELFF. Drawing the rest from reference TRBV19 and TRBJ2-2, the complete variable domain is DGGITQSPKYLFRKEGQNVTLSCEQNLNHDAMYWYRQDPGQGLRLIYYSQIVNDFQKGDIAEGYSVSREKKESFPLTVTSAQKNPTAFYLCASEPGGFTGELFFGEGSRLTVL.

This clone was seen just once. The CDR3 nucleotides are TGTGCCAGCGGAGAGTGGGACAGGCGGGTTACGAGGACGGACAATGAGCAGTTCTTC. Its protein product is CASGEWDRRVTRTDNEQFF. This chain links TRBV28 with TRBJ2-1, with 8 bases matching TRBD1. Germline-derived CDR1 and CDR2 are MDHEN and SYDVKM. The CDR3 spans 19 residues. Losses at the gene ends were 8 bases for V and 5 bases for J; bases not matched to a gene: 23. The whole variable domain, remainder taken from reference TRBV28 and TRBJ2-1, is DVKVTQSSRYLVKRTGEKVFLECVQDMDHENMFWYRQDPGLGLRLIYFSYDVKMKEKGDIPEGYSVSREKKERFSLILESASTNQTSMYLCASGEWDRRVTRTDNEQFFGPGTRLTVL.

The V call is TRBV4-2, the J call TRBJ1-6; no clear D gene. Trimming shortened V by 2 bases and J by 4 bases, and 9 bases separated the two germline ends. The CDR3 runs 15 residues. Germline V gene sequence: CDR1 LGHNA, CDR2 YNFKEQ. The CDR3 loop reads CASSQPREYNSPLHF. The CDR3 DNA sequence: TGTGCCAGCAGCCAACCGAGGGAATATAATTCACCCCTCCACTTT.